These T cell receptor beta chains were read from a single sample in a study of blood T cells in healthy people across ages. TCRdb passed the 5' RACE reads through MiXCR, listing each CDR3 protein once. The table has just under 750,000 distinct CDR3 sequences, around a fifth seen once; the top ten hold around a fifth. The sample comprised blood. The source is a man aged 70-80 years in good health. CDR3s include the opening cysteine and the closing phenylalanine or tryptophan. A D gene is named only where the DNA matches it firmly. Only some rows state a clone size, as once, few, many or a class for expanded clones.

cdr3_nt cdr3_aa d_call j_call v_call clone_size
TGTGCCAGCAGCTTATGGATCACATCCTACGAGCAGTACTTC CASSLWITSYEQYF - TRBJ2-7 TRBV11-2 -
TGTGCTAGCAGCTTAGGGTCAGGGAGGATGAACACTGAAGCTTTCTTT CASSLGSGRMNTEAFF - TRBJ1-1 TRBV7-9 -
TGTGCCAGCAGACTGACAGGGACTGGAAACACCATATATTTT CASRLTGTGNTIYF TRBD1 TRBJ1-3 TRBV7-9 few
TGCAGTGCTAGAGAACTAGCGGGAGTGAGTTCAGATACGCAGTATTTT CSARELAGVSSDTQYF TRBD2 TRBJ2-3 TRBV20-1 few
TGTGCCAGCACCATCACAGATACGCAGTATTTT CASTITDTQYF - TRBJ2-3 TRBV12-3/TRBV12-4 many
TGTGCCAGCAGACAGAATGATGTCCGGGACACCATATATTTT CASRQNDVRDTIYF - TRBJ1-3 TRBV6-6 few
TGCAGTGCTAGAGAATGGGGGGGCCTTAACTATGGCTACACCTTC CSAREWGGLNYGYTF - TRBJ1-2 TRBV20-1 -
TGTGCCAGCAGGCTGCTCTCTTCAGGGGCCGGAGATACGCAGTATTTT CASRLLSSGAGDTQYF - TRBJ2-3 TRBV6-2/TRBV6-3 -
TGTGCCAGCAGCGAAGGGGGTTCCCTAAAAGAGACCCAGTACTTC CASSEGGSLKETQYF - TRBJ2-5 TRBV7-9 few
TGCGCCAGCAGTTCCGGGGGAATAGCTAACTATGGCTACACCTTC CASSSGGIANYGYTF - TRBJ1-2 TRBV5-1 many
TGCGCCAGCAGCCAAGATGGGAGGGGATCCTACAATGAGCAGTTCTTC CASSQDGRGSYNEQFF TRBD2 TRBJ2-1 TRBV4-1 few
TGTGCCAGCAGTGAATGGGTCAACAATGAGCAGTTCTTC CASSEWVNNEQFF - TRBJ2-1 TRBV6-1 few
TGTGCCAGCAGCTTGGAGCTAGCGGGAGTAAATGAGCAGTTCTTC CASSLELAGVNEQFF TRBD2 TRBJ2-1 TRBV5-1 few
TGTGCCAGCAGCCGAGGGACAGGGTCCTATGGCTACACCTTC CASSRGTGSYGYTF TRBD1 TRBJ1-2 TRBV14 -
TGTGCCAGCAGCACTCAGGGGAGCACAGATACGCAGTATTTT CASSTQGSTDTQYF - TRBJ2-3 TRBV7-3 few
TGCAGTGCTACAGGACTAGCGGGAGGTTCTCTCCAAGAGACCCAGTACTTC CSATGLAGGSLQETQYF TRBD2 TRBJ2-5 TRBV20-1 -
TGTGCCAGCAGTGGGAGGGCCTACTCCTACGAGCAGTACTTC CASSGRAYSYEQYF TRBD2 TRBJ2-7 TRBV28 -
TGTGCCAGCAGCCTCCGTGGAAGCTCTGGAAACACCATATATTTT CASSLRGSSGNTIYF - TRBJ1-3 TRBV7-3 -
TGTGCCAGCAGCCAGACACAGGGGTCCCAGCAGTTCTTC CASSQTQGSQQFF TRBD1 TRBJ2-1 TRBV14 few
TGTGCCATCAGTGTGGGCAATAACTATGGCTACACCTTC CAISVGNNYGYTF - TRBJ1-2 TRBV10-3 few
TGTGCCAGCAGTGACCCCCTCCCGGGAGGGTTACGGGAGACCCAGTACTTC CASSDPLPGGLRETQYF TRBD2 TRBJ2-5 TRBV2 -
TGCAGCGGGGGGACAGCCTACGAGCAGTACTTC CSGGTAYEQYF TRBD1 TRBJ2-7 TRBV29-1 -
TGTGCCAGCTATAGTAGTGGGACACAGACCGAAAAACTGTTTTTT CASYSSGTQTEKLFF - TRBJ1-4 TRBV28 few